This is a list of T cell receptor beta chains from one sample in a study of blood T cells in healthy people across ages. TCRdb redid the calling of the 5' RACE reads with MiXCR, one entry per CDR3 protein. Seen here are about 1,000,000 distinct CDR3 sequences, 40% to 45% observed once, and the top ten hold approximately 17%. The sequenced sample was blood. The receptors were sampled from a woman aged 60-70 years in good health. CDR3s include the opening cysteine and the closing phenylalanine or tryptophan. D genes are given only for firm matches. A clone size is listed for some rows: how often the clone was seen (once, few, many), or a class if it is expanded.

v_call,j_call,clone_size,cdr3_length,d_call,cdr3_aa,cdr3_nt
TRBV5-1,TRBJ2-2,-,17,-,CASSPYGLRGGSGELFF,TGCGCCAGCAGCCCCTATGGATTGCGCGGAGGTTCCGGGGAGCTGTTTTTT
TRBV28,TRBJ2-7,-,11,-,CASFSNLEQYF,TGTGCCAGCTTCTCGAACTTAGAGCAGTACTTC
TRBV30,TRBJ1-2,-,13,-,CAWSERRNYGYTF,TGTGCCTGGAGTGAGCGACGGAACTATGGCTACACCTTC
TRBV25-1,TRBJ2-7,few,13,-,CASGWAAGHEQYF,TGTGCCAGCGGGTGGGCAGCGGGCCACGAGCAGTACTTC
TRBV5-1,TRBJ2-1,-,15,TRBD1,CASQAGTGPVKEQFF,TGCGCCAGCCAGGCCGGGACAGGGCCCGTAAAGGAGCAGTTCTTC
TRBV15,TRBJ1-1,-,14,-,CATSRDDANTEAFF,TGTGCCACCAGCAGAGATGACGCGAACACTGAAGCTTTCTTT
TRBV4-1,TRBJ2-7,few,14,TRBD1,CASSPDRGVYEQYF,TGCGCCAGCAGCCCTGACAGGGGGGTATACGAGCAGTACTTC
TRBV9,TRBJ2-3,-,13,-,CASSSYPGDTQYF,TGTGCCAGCAGCTCTTACCCGGGAGATACGCAGTATTTT
TRBV20-1,TRBJ1-2,-,14,TRBD1,CSARETGAFAGYTF,TGCAGTGCTAGAGAAACAGGGGCGTTTGCTGGCTACACCTTC
TRBV28,TRBJ2-7,-,11,-,CASQTVGEQYF,TGTGCCAGCCAAACTGTGGGGGAGCAGTACTTC
TRBV7-8,TRBJ2-7,-,14,-,CASSLKASYYEQYF,TGTGCCAGCAGCTTAAAGGCGTCCTACTACGAGCAGTACTTC
TRBV29-1,TRBJ2-3,-,11,-,CSVDFKGAQYF,TGCAGCGTTGATTTTAAGGGAGCGCAGTATTTT
TRBV28,TRBJ2-7,-,15,TRBD1,CASSLETGSSYEQYF,TGTGCCAGCAGTTTAGAGACAGGGAGCTCCTACGAGCAGTACTTC
TRBV29-1,TRBJ2-2,-,13,-,CSVGLVGTGELFF,TGCAGCGTTGGTCTAGTGGGCACCGGGGAGCTGTTTTTT
TRBV28,TRBJ2-7,once,14,-,CASTISPEAYEQYF,TGTGCCAGCACCATCAGCCCTGAGGCCTACGAGCAGTACTTC
TRBV5-5,TRBJ2-1,-,17,TRBD1,CASSPEVQGMGCNEQFF,TGTGCCAGCAGCCCGGAAGTACAGGGGATGGGCTGCAATGAGCAGTTCTTC
TRBV5-6,TRBJ2-7,-,14,-,CASSLLGPIYEQYF,TGTGCCAGCAGCTTGTTGGGGCCTATCTACGAGCAGTACTTC
TRBV9,TRBJ2-7,-,14,TRBD1,CASGVGTGGYEQYF,TGTGCCAGCGGCGTGGGGACAGGGGGCTACGAGCAGTACTTC
TRBV11-2,TRBJ2-3,-,17,-,CASSLRLVPGYTDTQYF,TGTGCCAGCAGCTTACGACTCGTACCAGGGTACACAGATACGCAGTATTTT
TRBV20-1,TRBJ1-2,-,13,-,CSADLGGNYGYTF,TGCAGTGCGGACCTCGGGGGGAACTATGGCTACACCTTC
TRBV9,TRBJ2-3,-,13,-,CASNPWGTDAQYF,TGTGCCAGCAATCCGTGGGGCACAGATGCGCAGTATTTT
TRBV5-4,TRBJ1-4,-,17,-,CASGSLADVATNEKLFF,TGTGCCAGCGGCTCGCTAGCGGATGTTGCAACTAATGAAAAACTGTTTTTT
TRBV7-6,TRBJ2-5,-,18,TRBD2,CASSLGLAGANRQETQYF,TGTGCCAGCAGCTTAGGGCTAGCGGGAGCGAACCGACAAGAGACCCAGTACTTC
TRBV20-1,TRBJ1-2,-,13,TRBD1,CSARDRVDYGYTF,TGCAGTGCCCGGGACAGGGTTGACTATGGCTACACCTTC
TRBV29-1,TRBJ2-7,few,12,TRBD1,CSARTGTYEQYF,TGCAGCGCAAGGACAGGAACCTACGAGCAGTACTTC
TRBV6-1,TRBJ2-7,-,15,TRBD1,CASKATGGPLHEQYF,TGTGCCAGCAAAGCGACAGGGGGGCCTCTCCACGAGCAGTACTTC
TRBV20-1,TRBJ2-5,-,16,-,CSARGSLGQSQETQYF,TGCAGTGCTAGAGGATCCTTGGGGCAGAGTCAAGAGACCCAGTACTTC
TRBV25-1,TRBJ2-1,-,16,-,CASSADPGAHYNEQFF,TGTGCCAGCAGTGCTGACCCAGGGGCCCACTACAATGAGCAGTTCTTC
TRBV4-1,TRBJ2-7,-,17,TRBD2,CASSQSTGTSGHYEQYF,TGCGCCAGCAGCCAATCGACCGGGACTAGCGGCCACTACGAGCAGTACTTC